This T cell receptor (beta chain) was captured in a study of cytomegalovirus exposure and HLA in healthy donors (dated by TCRdb to the late 2010s). About the full investigation: An earlier analysis of some 500 of the donors reported approximately 300 Gb of sequence data and 117 million unique TCR beta sequences from roughly 180 million T cells. Roughly 5 DR-DQ haplotypes were handled as single units for association and clustering, since linkage in the cohort was strong. In a later genetic analysis, genome-wide SNP genotypes for about 65% of the roughly 700 donors were used, and that subset was treated as a discovery cohort. Donor age, sex, ethnicity and CMV serostatus were collected together with the repertoire data. To study patterns of TCR occurrence, a later analysis re-analyzed previously published TCR beta repertoires from 666 donors and added high-resolution HLA genotyping. The study aimed to test whether cataloging public T cell receptors could reveal signatures of past pathogen exposure. Besides the first cohort of 666 subjects, a separate validation cohort made up of 90 to 150 different subjects was used. Of the roughly 400 genotyped donors, roughly 80% were placed in the genetic ancestry cluster associated with self-reported Caucasian donors. All discovery cohort repertoires had been generated using a single sequencing platform. To predict cytomegalovirus infection status, the study combined high-throughput TCR immunosequencing, statistical association of individual TCRs with disease status, and machine learning. The T cell repertoires of around 730 subjects were profiled by immunosequencing and related to cytomegalovirus serostatus. On average, roughly 250,000 unique TCR beta nucleotide sequences were sequenced per donor among some 420 genotyped donors of the cohort, with roughly 18% of those sequences being non-productive. The later analysis used no new phenotypic data to find candidate immune exposures, relying instead on TCR beta sequences and their occurrence across donors. About 330 gigabases of sequencing data and roughly 81 million unique TCR sequences made up an early release that covered 500 to 650 HLA-typed donors. Typing coverage differed by locus: A, B, C, DRB1 and DQB1 were typed in about 629-630 donors, DQA1 in about 500, DPA1 in around 600, and DPB1 in around 490. An earlier analysis of approximately 630 of the donors applied high-throughput TCR beta sequencing to assess whether each TCR beta V gene segment acted as functional or pseudogenic. Both class I and class II loci were covered by HLA typing, at four-digit resolution. Beyond this particular receptor, the publication reports: In a later analysis, several top co-occurrence clusters were reported to appear linked to parvovirus B19, influenza, CMV and Epstein-Barr virus. While some public TCRs were present in many individuals, most TCR sequences turned up only very rarely across donors. Broadly in line with IMGT annotations, most TCR beta V segments showed up in productive rearrangements about 90% or about 30% of the time in an earlier analysis of about 500 of the donors. A later analysis found that most CMV-associated TCR beta chains appeared HLA-restricted, with HLA associations seemingly driven largely by CMV exposure. A group of highly shared sequence variants was considered likely to be a technical artifact of the sequencing pipeline. A later genetic analysis associated a missense DCLRE1C variant with V-gene and J-gene trimming of TCR beta chains, and an independent cohort replicated the association. The study gave a list of roughly 150 TCR beta chains associated with cytomegalovirus. Linkage disequilibrium might explain the correlated functional status among segregating V segments, but an unknown experimental factor could not be excluded. At a false discovery rate of 0.05, a later analysis linked around 17,000 TCR beta sequences to specific HLA alleles. Because counts were too low, under 20 rarely observed V segments, including chromosome 9 orphons, were left out of the earlier analysis of about 500 of the donors. Cytomegalovirus status was reported to be diagnosed by the classifier with high specificity and sensitivity in both the original and validation cohorts. Three of the identified cytomegalovirus-associated TCR beta chains were confirmed in vitro to be specific for cytomegalovirus antigens. In a later analysis, HLA-associated TCR beta chains were found to be more clonally expanded and to have lower generation probabilities than equally common non-associated chains. A further reported finding was that TCR beta sequences accurately predicted the HLA-A and HLA-B alleles for most subjects in the first cohort. Because HLA typing was unavailable for some donors at each locus, only the typed subset was used in association tests. This cohort had only TCR beta chains sequenced, and the lack of alpha or paired-chain data limited which features could be detected. The authors suggested that the approach could potentially be generalized to other disease states and immunological phenotypes. When HLA alleles, especially DR and DQ, strongly co-occurred, attributing TCR associations to individual alleles was difficult. Presence/absence analyses assumed roughly uniform sequencing depth across donors, an assumption that may not hold. A later analysis found that TCR association rates varied across HLA loci, with DRB1 alleles showing the most associated TCRs and HLA-C alleles the fewest. In a later genetic analysis, fewer N-insertions in productive TCRs were reported among donors in an Asian-associated ancestry cluster than the approximately 710-donor mean. Some IMGT-functional V segments, including TRBV6-2 and TRBV6-3, could not be told apart with the 87-base-pair reads, so those segments were excluded. The only immune exposure information available for the cohort was CMV serostatus.

Comment on this clone: Its cognate antigen has yet to be identified. The record has no base qualities; no much larger clone is one base away.

In total, approximately 690 healthy bone marrow donors made up the cohort. Cohort members were all nominally healthy when sampled, although unrecorded immune exposures were likely present. The donor was CMV seropositive and was included in the group of 290 or so seropositive cohort members. A peripheral blood sample was collected from each donor, and TCR beta sequencing was performed on peripheral blood mononuclear cells. The Qiagen DNeasy Blood Extraction Kit was used to extract genomic DNA from the blood cell samples. The library came from the immunoSEQ multiplex PCR assay. For the multiplex PCR, a mixture combining 60 forward primers for TCR Vbeta segments and 13 reverse primers for TCR Jbeta segments was used. The CDR3 region of rearranged TCR beta genes was amplified from genomic DNA by a multiplex PCR assay. The Illumina HiSeq System was used to sequence the amplified TCR beta libraries as 87-base-pair reads. The authors processed their data as follows. In a later analysis, about 80 million unique TCR beta chains were counted across the approximately 620 repertoires, and roughly 11 million of these chains were shared by at least two donors. Raw reads were error-corrected and collapsed into unique sequences with a nearest-neighbor algorithm that merged closely related sequences to remove PCR and sequencing errors. Alignment of CDR3 sequences to IMGT reference sequences was used to assign V, D and J gene segments. Each retained sequence needed at least a six-nucleotide match to both a V gene segment and a J gene segment. A rearrangement was called productive if the CDR3 had no stop codons and remained in frame with V and J, and every other rearrangement was called non-productive. CDR3 was defined according to IMGT convention as the region running from the second conserved V-encoded cysteine to the conserved J-encoded phenylalanine. Sequences without an unambiguous match to a single V gene segment were excluded from the earlier analysis of several hundred of the donors. In an earlier analysis of 587 of the donors, V segments were called functional above 56.7% productive rearrangements and were called segregating when the between-donor standard deviation exceeded 5%. A statistical classification framework was developed to diagnose cytomegalovirus status using the catalog of TCR beta chain sequences. In a later analysis, V and J genes were assigned by comparing TCR nucleotide sequences against IMGT/GENE-DB human TR gene sequences. The TCRdist pipeline was used in a later analysis to assign CDR3 sequences and most-parsimonious VDJ recombination scenarios. In a later analysis, each TCR beta chain was defined by its CDR3 amino acid sequence together with its V-gene family, and reads lacking a unique V-gene family were excluded. In a later analysis, 450 to 600 highly shared, low-generation-probability nucleotide sequences were removed to address suspected cross-contamination and a sequencing artifact. A later analysis calculated a clonal expansion index for each public chain from normalized within-repertoire ranks of inferred template counts. In a later analysis, generation probabilities were computed using a VDJ recombination model fitted to out-of-frame rearrangements, and the results were checked against IGoR. In a later analysis, TCR-TCR, TCR-HLA and TCR-CMV co-occurrence was scored with hypergeometric tests, and a repertoire-size bias correction was applied to TCR pairs. To estimate false discovery rates, a later analysis permuted the HLA or CMV assignments 20 times. A later analysis grouped co-occurring TCRs with DBSCAN, adding TCRdist sequence similarity when clustering within HLA-allele-positive subsets. For co-occurrence clustering, repertoires with fewer than 30,000 or more than 120,000 public chains were excluded, along with five repertoires with anomalous nucleotide sharing. TCRdb mirrors the immuneACCESS table, restricted to in-frame sequences. Some clones are absent from its copies; in checked studies, under half trace to an unresolved V gene, and the reason for the others is unknown. V and J calls and clone size come straight from that table; D and trimming were deduced from the DNA. This sample holds some 190,000 clones; 70% to 75% were observed only once. 3% to 3.5% of the sample comes from the top ten.

The trim is 1 base for V and 1 base for J, with a gap of 11 bases between the germline ends. Reading the germline V gene gives CDR1 SGHVS and CDR2 FNYEAQ. The CDR3 measures 16 amino acids from cysteine to phenylalanine. Only CDR3 DNA remains: 48 bases, in frame from the first base. The sample was PBMCs. The chain uses TRBV7-6 and TRBJ2-1, with TRBD2 tentatively as D gene (6 bases match). The TCR originated in a woman aged 30 to 39 in good health and CMV-seropositive. Here is the DNA: TGTGCCAGCAGCTTAGAGGCGGGAAGATCCTACAATGAGCAGTTCTTC. It specifies CASSLEAGRSYNEQFF.